Below, 20 T cell receptor beta chains from the same sample are listed, as sequenced in a study of regulatory T cells in long-lasting Graves disease. Noted time point: newly diagnosed GD, antithyroid drugs for less than 3 months. PBMC-extracted RNA yielded the TCR library. Arm-PCR of CDR3 regions with iRepertoire HTBI primers generated TCR beta libraries. TCRdb processed the multiplex PCR reads anew with MiXCR; each CDR3 protein has one entry. Of under 250,000 distinct CDR3 sequences listed, roughly a fifth are singletons. The same data also contributed to another study, on T cells in Graves' hyperthyroidism and ophthalmopathy.

The material was peripheral blood mononuclear cells (PBMCs), obtained at new diagnosis, from a patient treated with antithyroid drugs. All receptors derive from a woman younger than 45 with Graves disease.

This clonotype was counted at least ten times. The chain uses TRBV6-1 and TRBJ1-1; D remains unclear. Trimming stripped 4 bases from V and 0 bases from J, with 9 bases between. Germline V gene sequence: CDR1 MNHNS, CDR2 SASEGT. This CDR3 has 14 residues. DNA for the CDR3: TGTGCCAGCAGTGTGGAGCGACTGAACACTGAAGCTTTCTTT. Translated: CASSVERLNTEAFF.

A single count supports this clonotype. The junction and the germline gene differ at one end; a read error may be behind it. The chain couples TRBV30 to TRBJ1-2; 9 nucleotides line up with TRBD1. CDR1 is GTSNPN and CDR2 is SVGIG in the germline V gene (reference sequence). This CDR3 contains 14 residues. CDR3 nucleotides: TGTGCCTGTAGTGGGGACAGGGAGAGCTATGGCTATACCTTC. This sequence encodes CACSGDRESYGYTF.

This clonotype was counted at least ten times. The V gene is TRBV3-1, the J gene TRBJ1-4; TRBD1 matches 7 bases. The CDR3 loop spans 13 amino acids. In germline, CDR1 is LGHDT, CDR2 YNNKEL (reference sequence). V trimming: 7 bases; J trimming: 5 bases; junction bases outside the gene matches: 4. This chain's CDR3 is CASTDRVNEKLFF. The CDR3 region has the DNA TGTGCCAGCACAGACAGGGTAAATGAAAAACTGTTTTTT.

Remarks on this clonotype: A far larger clone is off by one base, so a read error is likely. This rearrangement joins TRBV7-3 to TRBJ2-1; TRBD1 agrees at 8 bases. Germline trimming cut 6 bases from V and 10 bases from J; bases unmatched to any gene: 8. The germline CDR1 and CDR2 sequences are SGHTA and FQGTGA. The CDR3 loop spans 13 amino acids. CDR3 coding DNA: TGTGCCAGCAGTTCGGACAGGGAGAACGAGCAGTTCTTC. As protein: CASSSDRENEQFF.

This sequence joins TRBV20-1 and TRBJ2-1; 14 bases are a match to TRBD2. CDR1 and CDR2 (germline): DFQATT, SNEGSKA (reference sequence). V lost 5 bases, J lost 8 bases, and 11 bases stayed unmatched. This CDR3 has 16 residues. CDR3 DNA sequence: TGCAGTGCTGAGGGGGGGACTAGCGGGAGAAGGGATGAGCAGTTCTTC. Its protein is CSAEGGTSGRRDEQFF.

Comments on this clonotype: A far larger clone is a single base away, which makes a read error likely. This chain connects TRBV11-2 to TRBJ1-1; D perhaps matches TRBD1 (6 bases). The CDR3 spans 15 residues. Trimming took off 1 base at V and 5 bases at J, with 14 bases between the two ends. Germline CDR1 is SGHAT and CDR2 is FQNNGV. CDR3 region: CASSLGDRTETEAFF. The DNA for the CDR3 is TGTGCCAGCAGCTTAGGCGACAGGACAGAGACTGAAGCTTTCTTT.

This clonotype was seen at least ten times. The chain employs TRBV6-1 and TRBJ2-5, with D perhaps given as TRBD1 or TRBD2 (5 bases each). Germline V gene sequence: CDR1 MNHNS, CDR2 SASEGT. The ends were cut back, 5 bases at V and 5 bases at J, with 15 bases in the middle. The CDR3 has 14 residues. The CDR3 sequence: CASSRSAEGETQYF. DNA of the CDR3: TGTGCCAGCAGTAGGAGTGCCGAGGGGGAGACCCAGTACTTC.

The table lists this clonotype with many counts. The chain carries TRBV3-1 and TRBJ2-1; 8 bases align to TRBD2. Germline V gene data show CDR1 as LGHDT and CDR2 as YNNKEL (reference sequence). Trimming removed 1 base from V and 3 bases from J; junction bases left unmatched: 2. The CDR3 spans 15 residues. As DNA, the CDR3 is TGTGCCAGCAGCCAAGGACTAGCGATCTACAATGAGCAGTTCTTC. Protein sequence: CASSQGLAIYNEQFF.

This clonotype showed up just a few times. The chain uses TRBV19 and TRBJ2-1; 7 nucleotides align to TRBD2. CDR3 size: 19 residues. Trimming at V came to 6 bases and at J to 0 bases, leaving 17 bases not matched to a gene. CDR1 LNHDA and CDR2 SQIVND come from the germline V gene (reference sequence). The DNA for the CDR3 is TGTGCCAGTAGCCCTATCGTCCTAGCGGAGGGGAGCTCCTACAATGAGCAGTTCTTC. Its translation is CASSPIVLAEGSSYNEQFF.

This clonotype was counted many times. The chain joins TRBV12-3 or TRBV12-4 to TRBJ2-1; 12 nucleotides match TRBD2. V lost 2 bases, J lost 7 bases, and 3 bases stayed unmatched. This CDR3 spans 15 amino acids. The CDR3 DNA follows: TGTGCCAGCAGTTTACGACTAGCGGGAGAGAATGAGCAGTTCTTC. This sequence encodes CASSLRLAGENEQFF.

This clonotype was seen at least ten times. The chain is built from TRBV14 and TRBJ2-7, with D unresolved. Germline CDR1 and CDR2: SGHDN and FVKESK. There are 12 residues in the CDR3. Deletions cut 3 bases from V and 2 bases from J, with 5 bases between. CDR3 sequence reads: CASSHGTYEQYF. The CDR3 region has the DNA TGTGCCAGCAGCCATGGGACCTACGAGCAGTACTTC.

In this sample, this clonotype turned up once. V gene TRBV28 combines with J gene TRBJ2-1; the match to TRBD2 covers 8 bases. Germline V gene data show CDR1 as MDHEN and CDR2 as SYDVKM. The junction had 5 bases not matched to a gene; V was cut back by 6 bases and J by 4 bases. The CDR3 contains 14 residues. The CDR3 is CASSQTSAYNEQFF. CDR3 bases: TGTGCCAGCAGCCAGACTAGCGCATACAATGAGCAGTTCTTC.

This clonotype has a count of ten or more. V gene TRBV29-1 combines with J gene TRBJ1-2, with 7 bases matching TRBD1. The CDR3 has 13 residues. CDR1 and CDR2 (germline): SQVTM, ANQGSEA. V trimming: 3 bases; J trimming: 6 bases; junction bases outside the gene matches: 7. CDR3 loop: CSVEIRGPDGYTF. CDR3 bases: TGCAGCGTTGAGATTAGGGGGCCCGATGGCTACACCTTC. Combining the CDR3 with reference TRBV29-1 and TRBJ1-2 gives the whole variable domain SAVISQKPSRDICQRGTSLTIQCQVDSQVTMMFWYRQQPGQSLTLIATANQGSEATYESGFVIDKFPISRPNLTFSTLTVSNMSPEDSSIYLCSVEIRGPDGYTFGSGTRLTVV.

Ten or more counts support this clonotype. The rearrangement joins TRBV30 to TRBJ1-6; D is perhaps TRBD1 (5 bases). The CDR3 length is 14 residues. Germline lookup yields CDR1 GTSNPN and CDR2 SVGIG (reference sequence). V shed 3 bases and J shed 6 bases, with 12 bases lying between them. The CDR3 loop is CAWSNTGGNSPLHF. DNA for the CDR3: TGTGCCTGGAGCAACACGGGGGGTAATTCACCCCTCCACTTT.

This clonotype was observed many times. The chain is built from TRBV19 and TRBJ2-6; D is possibly TRBD2 (6 bases). Germline loops: CDR1 LNHDA, CDR2 SQIVND (reference sequence). V was shortened by 11 bases and J by 2 bases, with 16 bases between the two germline ends. The CDR3 sequence is 15 residues long. The CDR3, as DNA: TGTGCCTCCCTTGGAGGGGCGACTGGGGCCAACGTCCTGACTTTC. As protein: CASLGGATGANVLTF.

This clonotype was seen at least ten times. This sequence joins TRBV2 and TRBJ2-1; D gene ambiguous. CDR1 is SNHLY and CDR2 is FYNNEI in the germline V gene. There are 12 residues in the CDR3. The germline V and J ends were trimmed by 6 bases and 4 bases, with 7 bases remaining between them. The CDR3 nucleotides read TGTGCCAGCAGGGTCACTTACAATGAGCAGTTCTTC. Translation: CASRVTYNEQFF. The whole variable domain, remainder taken from reference TRBV2 and TRBJ2-1, is EPEVTQTPSHQVTQMGQEVILRCVPISNHLYFYWYRQILGQKVEFLVSFYNNEISEKSEIFDDQFSVERPDGSNFTLKIRSTKLEDSAMYFCASRVTYNEQFFGPGTRLTVL.

This clonotype was seen at least ten times. CDR3 loop: CASSPPDAGRETQYF. CDR3 in DNA: TGTGCCAGCAGCCCACCTGACGCCGGCCGGGAGACCCAGTACTTC. The chain uses TRBV11-2 and TRBJ2-5; the D is unclear. In germline, CDR1 is SGHAT, CDR2 FQNNGV. The CDR3 totals 15 residues. Deletions cut 5 bases from V and 5 bases from J, with 18 bases between.

This chain joins TRBV5-1 and TRBJ1-2; 7 nucleotides line up with TRBD1. The CDR3 is 17 amino acids. Germline loops: CDR1 SGHRS, CDR2 YFSETQ. J lost 0 bases, V lost 3 bases, and 11 bases had no gene match. The CDR3 DNA sequence: TGCGCCAGCAGCTCCACCGGGACAGCTCGAGCTAACTATGGCTACACCTTC. Amino acid sequence: CASSSTGTARANYGYTF.

This clonotype was detected ten times or more. The V and J genes are TRBV27 and TRBJ1-4; D might be TRBD1 (6 bases). The V end was cut by 3 bases, the J end by 3 bases, with 8 bases between. Germline loops: CDR1 MNHEY, CDR2 SMNVEV (reference sequence). The CDR3 length is 14 residues. The CDR3 DNA sequence: TGTGCCAGCAGTTTCGGGGGCGCTAATGAAAAACTGTTTTTT. Translated: CASSFGGANEKLFF.

As concerns this clonotype: Given a much more abundant clone one base away, this may be a read error. V is TRBV4-2 and J is TRBJ2-6; D is ambiguous. The length of the CDR3 is 16 residues. Per germline, CDR1 LGHNA and CDR2 YNFKEQ. The CDR3 spells CASCQDGSSGANVLTF. CDR3 DNA: TGTGCCAGCTGCCAAGATGGGTCCTCTGGGGCCAACGTCCTGACTTTC.